Listed here are 32 T cell receptor beta chains from one sample, sequenced in a study of Graves' ophthalmopathy and Graves' hyperthyroidism. Amplification of the TCR beta CDR3 regions used RNA transcripts (as template). RT-PCR with HTBI primers came first, then second-round multiplex PCR. TCRdb used MiXCR to reprocess the multiplex PCR reads, holding one entry per CDR3 protein. The sample has just over 400,000 distinct CDR3 sequences, around 21% seen once; the top ten hold 2.5% to 3.5%. Sequenced material: peripheral blood. Source of these receptors: a woman aged 18-29 years with stable Graves' hyperthyroidism.

The V gene is TRBV19, the J gene TRBJ2-7, with TRBD1 matching over 9 bases. The V gene end was trimmed by 7 bases and the J gene end by 1 base; junction bases not matched to a gene: 2. The length of the CDR3 is 13 residues. CDR1 is LNHDA and CDR2 is SQIVND in the germline V gene (reference sequence). The CDR3 coding sequence is TGTGCCAGTATAGGGACAGGGTCCTACGAGCAGTACTTC. It codes for CASIGTGSYEQYF. Using reference TRBV19 and TRBJ2-7 for the parts outside the CDR3, the full variable domain is DGGITQSPKYLFRKEGQNVTLSCEQNLNHDAMYWYRQDPGQGLRLIYYSQIVNDFQKGDIAEGYSVSREKKESFPLTVTSAQKNPTAFYLCASIGTGSYEQYFGPGTRLTVT.

At least ten counts were recorded for this clonotype. This chain links TRBV20-1 with TRBJ1-6; no reliable D call. The CDR3 runs 13 residues. V was pared by 2 bases and J by 4 bases, with 6 bases between. Germline CDR1 and CDR2: DFQATT and SNEGSKA (reference sequence). CDR3 loop: CSARRDYNSPLHF. In DNA, the CDR3 is TGCAGTGCTAGACGGGATTATAATTCACCCCTCCACTTT.

The chain employs TRBV7-9 and TRBJ2-2; 7 positions match TRBD1. V trimming: 6 bases; J trimming: 4 bases; junction bases outside the gene matches: 8. The CDR3 totals 15 residues. Germline lookup yields CDR1 SEHNR and CDR2 FQNEAQ (reference sequence). The CDR3 region has the DNA TGTGCCAGCAGTCCTGACAGGGTACTCACCGGGGAGCTGTTTTTT. Protein sequence: CASSPDRVLTGELFF. Full variable domain (outside the CDR3, taken from reference TRBV7-9 and TRBJ2-2): DTGVSQNPRHKITKRGQNVTFRCDPISEHNRLYWYRQTLGQGPEFLTYFQNEAQLEKSRLLSDRFSAERPKGSFSTLEIQRTEQGDSAMYLCASSPDRVLTGELFFGEGSRLTVL.

CDR3 region: CASSFAGVFWGETQYF. The DNA of the CDR3 is TGTGCCAGCAGCTTCGCCGGAGTGTTCTGGGGAGAGACCCAGTACTTC. The chain has TRBV12-3 or TRBV12-4 and TRBJ2-5; no firm D call. The CDR3 is made up of 16 amino acids. Trimming took 6 bases from V and 4 from J, leaving 21 bases between them.

This clonotype was seen only once. The rearrangement joins TRBV11-2 to TRBJ1-1, with a weak D call TRBD1 (5 bases). Looked up from germline, CDR1 is SGHAT and CDR2 is FQNNGV. This CDR3 region has 15 residues. V was cut by 1 base and J by 0 bases, with 9 bases left in between. The CDR3, as DNA: TGTGCCAGCAGCTTAGTGGGACGATTGAACACTGAAGCTTTCTTT. Translated, it gives CASSLVGRLNTEAFF.

V usage is TRBV5-1 and J usage is TRBJ1-1; 8 nucleotides agree with TRBD1. V lost 1 base and J lost 1; bases outside the gene matches: 3. The CDR3 totals 15 residues. CDR1 and CDR2 from the germline V gene are SGHRS and YFSETQ. This chain's CDR3 is CASSLYDRGNTEAFF. DNA for the CDR3: TGCGCCAGCAGCTTGTATGACAGGGGGAACACTGAAGCTTTCTTT.

The table lists this clonotype with many counts. The chain uses TRBV19 and TRBJ2-7; D perhaps matches TRBD2 (5 bases). CDR1 and CDR2 (germline): LNHDA, SQIVND (reference sequence). The CDR3 runs to 13 residues. Trimming removed 3 bases at V and 1 base at J, with 7 bases between. CDR3 sequence: CASSIQRSYEQYF. Written as DNA, the CDR3 is TGTGCCAGTAGTATCCAGCGGTCCTACGAGCAGTACTTC.

This clonotype is a singleton in its sample. The junction departs from the called germline gene at one end, perhaps through a read error. The V and J genes are TRBV6-1 and TRBJ1-1; D gene unclear. Germline lookup yields CDR1 MNHNS and CDR2 SASEGT. This CDR3 region has 16 residues. CDR3: CASTVPSGKGNSEAFF. The CDR3 DNA reads TGTGCCAGCACCGTCCCCTCGGGCAAAGGGAACTCTGAAGCTTTCTTT.

This chain uses TRBV29-1 with TRBJ1-1, with a weak D call TRBD1 (6 bases). The CDR3 has 14 residues. CDR1 is SQVTM, CDR2 ANQGSEA, per germline. V was pared by 6 bases and J by 7 bases, with 21 bases between. The CDR3 DNA reads as TGCAGCGTGGGGGCGGGGGCTCCGGGGAGTGAAGCTTTCTTT. Translated: CSVGAGAPGSEAFF.

This clonotype was observed many times. V gene TRBV7-2 combines with J gene TRBJ2-7, with 11 bases matching TRBD2. With 1 base clipped from V and 5 bases from J, the junction kept 10 bases outside the gene matches. The CDR3 runs 17 residues. The germline V gene encodes CDR1 SGHTA and CDR2 FQGNSA. The CDR3 bases are TGTGCCAGCAGCTTAGTTCTAGCGGGAGGCCCCGGGGACGAGCAGTACTTC. Translated, it gives CASSLVLAGGPGDEQYF.

This clonotype was counted ten times or more. The rearrangement uses TRBV29-1 and TRBJ2-7, with D possibly being TRBD2 (7 bases). Trimming took 4 bases from V and 3 from J, leaving 13 bases between them. Germline V gene lookup returns CDR1 SQVTM and CDR2 ANQGSEA. The CDR3 sequence is 13 residues long. The CDR3 sequence: CSVAGGSHYEQYF. CDR3 DNA sequence: TGCAGCGTTGCGGGGGGCTCCCACTACGAGCAGTACTTC.

Note on this clonotype: One base away lies a much larger clone, so this may be a sequencing read error. Since no conserved phenylalanine or tryptophan closes the CDR3, a read error is the likely cause. The chain links TRBV5-1 to TRBJ1-1; D remains unclear. V shed 8 bases and J shed 10 bases, with 6 bases lying between them. Germline CDR1 and CDR2: SGHRS and YFSETQ. The CDR3 has 8 amino acids. The CDR3, as DNA: TGCGCCAGGCTGGGAGCTTTCTTG. Translated, it gives CARLGAFL.

This clonotype was observed many times. The rearrangement joins TRBV7-3 to TRBJ1-5, with D maybe TRBD1 (5 bases). The CDR3 is 13 residues long. V was cut by 5 bases and J by 3 bases, with 8 bases left in between. CDR1 SGHTA and CDR2 FQGTGA come from the germline V gene. This CDR3 reads CASSRTPNQPQHF. DNA of the CDR3: TGTGCCAGCAGCAGGACACCCAATCAGCCCCAGCATTTT.

This clonotype was observed a few times. The conserved final phenylalanine or tryptophan is absent from the CDR3, which likely points to a read error. The chain uses TRBV28 and TRBJ1-5, with D hard to call. Germline V gives CDR1 MDHEN, CDR2 SYDVKM. The V end lost 7 bases, the J end lost 0 bases, and 10 bases lay between the germline ends. The CDR3 runs 14 residues. DNA of the CDR3: TGTGCCAGCAAAGAGTCTCATAGCAATCAGCCCCAGCATTTG. Protein: CASKESHSNQPQHL.

This clonotype has at least ten counts. This chain connects TRBV20-1 to TRBJ2-7, with 8 bases lining up with TRBD2. The germline CDR1 and CDR2 sequences are DFQATT and SNEGSKA (reference sequence). This CDR3 is 12 amino acids long. The V gene end was trimmed by 1 base and the J gene end by 6 bases; junction bases not matched to a gene: 2. The CDR3 nucleotides are TGCAGTGCTAGAGTGGCGGGAGGCGAGCAGTACTTC. This encodes CSARVAGGEQYF.

The chain combines TRBV20-1 with TRBJ2-2; 8 bases agree with TRBD1. Germline V gene sequence: CDR1 DFQATT, CDR2 SNEGSKA (reference sequence). The ends lost 2 bases at V and 4 bases at J; junction bases unmatched: 0. This CDR3 contains 13 residues. CDR3 DNA sequence: TGCAGTGCTAGACAGGGGGCCACCGGGGAGCTGTTTTTT. Translating gives CSARQGATGELFF.

The sample holds many counts of this clonotype. The genes are TRBV20-1 and TRBJ2-7; D is perhaps TRBD2 (6 bases). CDR1 DFQATT and CDR2 SNEGSKA come from the germline V gene (reference sequence). This CDR3 region has 15 residues. V was shortened by 1 base and J by 1 base, with 14 bases between the two germline ends. CDR3 loop: CSARGWGGPSYEQYF. Written as DNA, the CDR3 is TGCAGTGCTAGAGGTTGGGGAGGTCCTTCCTACGAGCAGTACTTC.

Many counts were recorded for this clonotype. The chain carries TRBV6-1 and TRBJ1-6; TRBD1 matches at 8 bases. Germline CDR1 is MNHNS and CDR2 is SASEGT. The CDR3 totals 15 residues. V lost 7 bases, J lost 6 bases, and 8 bases stayed unmatched. The CDR3 bases are TGTGCCAGCAAAGACAGGGGTAGCGGTAATTCACCCCTCCACTTT. Its translation: CASKDRGSGNSPLHF.

The rearrangement uses TRBV28 and TRBJ1-2; 8 bases align to TRBD1. The trim removed 10 bases at V and 6 bases at J, leaving 7 bases unmatched. This CDR3 has 12 amino acids. Germline V gene lookup returns CDR1 MDHEN and CDR2 SYDVKM. CDR3 nucleotides: TGTGCCATCTCACAGGGGGGCGATGGCTACACCTTC. This codes for CAISQGGDGYTF.

This clonotype was counted many times. The chain is built from TRBV20-1 and TRBJ2-7; the match to TRBD2 covers 7 bases. The CDR3 runs 13 residues. V shed 5 bases and J 7 bases; nucleotides not matched to a gene: 11. Germline lookup yields CDR1 DFQATT and CDR2 SNEGSKA (reference sequence). The CDR3 DNA reads TGCAGTGCTCCACCCCGGTGGGGGGGGGAGCAGTACTTC. Translating it yields CSAPPRWGGEQYF.

The table lists this clonotype with many counts. The chain couples TRBV7-8 to TRBJ2-7; D ambiguous. Germline lookup yields CDR1 SGHVS and CDR2 FQNEAQ. Trimming cost V 4 bases and J 2 bases, with 18 bases left between them. The length of the CDR3 is 16 residues. CDR3 residues: CASSSPNRERPYEQYF. CDR3 bases: TGTGCCAGCAGCTCCCCTAATAGGGAAAGGCCCTACGAGCAGTACTTC.

The rearrangement links TRBV11-3 to TRBJ1-5; D remains ambiguous. The CDR3 sequence is 13 residues long. Per germline, CDR1 SGHNT and CDR2 YENEEA. Between the trimmed V and J ends, which lost 5 bases and 5 bases, there was a span of 10 bases. The CDR3 spells CASSLEVDQPQHF. As DNA, the CDR3 is TGTGCCAGCAGCCTCGAGGTCGATCAGCCCCAGCATTTT.

This clonotype was seen a few times. The CDR3 DNA sequence: TGTGCCAGCAGCGTTTTGCGGACGAACTATGGCTACACCTTC. Translated: CASSVLRTNYGYTF. The J gene is TRBJ1-2, the V gene TRBV9; no clear D gene. CDR1 SGDLS and CDR2 YYNGEE come from the germline V gene. The CDR3 sequence is 14 residues long. The V end was cut by 2 bases, the J end by 2 bases, with 10 bases between.

This clonotype has ten or more counts. This sequence may be a read error, since a much larger clone differs from it by one base. The rearrangement uses TRBV28 and TRBJ2-5, with 14 bases lining up with TRBD2. This CDR3 is 20 amino acids long. Germline loops: CDR1 MDHEN, CDR2 SYDVKM. The DNA of the CDR3 is TGTGCCAGCAGTCCACCTTCGGGACTAGCGGGAGACCTCCCTCAAGAGACCAAGTACTTC. It encodes CASSPPSGLAGDLPQETKYF. Variable domain in full (rest from reference TRBV28 and TRBJ2-5): DVKVTQSSRYLVKRTGEKVFLECVQDMDHENMFWYRQDPGLGLRLIYFSYDVKMKEKGDIPEGYSVSREKKERFSLILESASTNQTSMYLCASSPPSGLAGDLPQETKYFGPGTRLLVL.

This clonotype was found many times. This chain links TRBV5-1 with TRBJ2-7, with 7 bases aligning to TRBD1. The V gene's germline CDR1 is SGHRS and CDR2 YFSETQ. The CDR3 is made up of 15 amino acids. After removal of 1 base from V and 3 bases from J, the junction contained 7 bases not matched to a gene. The DNA for the CDR3 is TGCGCCAGCAGCTTGAATCTAGGACAGGACTACGAGCAGTACTTC. Translated, it gives CASSLNLGQDYEQYF.

This clonotype was observed at least ten times. The genes are TRBV7-3 and TRBJ1-1; D is undetermined. This CDR3 is 13 amino acids long. Germline loops: CDR1 SGHTA, CDR2 FQGTGA. V was cut by 3 bases and J by 5 bases, with 10 bases left in between. This chain's CDR3 is CASSFFRWTEAFF. CDR3 in DNA: TGTGCCAGCAGCTTCTTCCGGTGGACTGAAGCTTTCTTT.

At least ten counts were recorded for this clonotype. The chain joins TRBV29-1 to TRBJ2-4; D remains unclear. The CDR3 length is 19 residues. The germline CDR1 and CDR2 sequences are SQVTM and ANQGSEA. With 3 bases removed from V and 0 bases from J, the gap between germline ends came to 24 bases. The CDR3 loop is CSVDHIPFGDFIAKNIQYF. The CDR3 bases are TGCAGCGTTGATCATATCCCCTTTGGAGATTTCATAGCCAAAAACATTCAGTACTTC.

This sequence joins TRBV30 and TRBJ1-1, with D maybe TRBD1 (6 bases). The CDR3 is 12 amino acids. Germline V CDR1 and CDR2: GTSNPN, SVGIG (reference sequence). The V gene lost 4 bases and the J gene lost 5 bases, with 11 bases spanning the gap. CDR3 DNA sequence: TGTGCCTGGACGAGGGGGAAGACTGAAGCTTTCTTT. Translating gives CAWTRGKTEAFF. The full variable domain, in which reference TRBV30 and TRBJ1-1 provide the parts outside the CDR3, is SQTIHQWPATLVQPVGSPLSLECTVEGTSNPNLYWYRQAAGRGLQLLFYSVGIGQISSEVPQNLSASRPQDRQFILSSKKLLLSDSGFYLCAWTRGKTEAFFGQGTRLTVV.

This clonotype has at least ten counts. At one boundary the junction diverges from the germline segment, which might be a read error. The chain couples TRBV6-1 to TRBJ2-4, with D possibly matching TRBD2 (7 bases). The CDR3 consists of 17 residues. The germline CDR1 and CDR2 sequences are MNHNS and SASEGT. The CDR3 coding sequence is TGTGCCAGCAGTCCCAAGGGGGGGAGAATAGCCAAAAACATTAAGTACTTC. It codes for CASSPKGGRIAKNIKYF.

Comments on this clonotype: A single base separates this from a much larger clone, so it may be a read error. The J gene is TRBJ1-6, the V gene TRBV28; D not certain. In germline, CDR1 is MDHEN, CDR2 SYDVKM. V was pared by 3 bases and J by 15 bases, with 12 bases between. This CDR3 is 12 amino acids long. This CDR3 reads CASSFEAQYLHF. In nucleotides, the CDR3 is TGTGCCAGCAGTTTTGAGGCGCAATACCTCCACTTT.

This clonotype was recorded at least ten times. The chain joins TRBV24-1 to TRBJ2-5, with D perhaps TRBD2 (6 bases). This CDR3 contains 14 residues. V dropped 4 bases and J dropped 4 bases, with 12 bases sitting between them. Germline V gene lookup returns CDR1 KGHDR and CDR2 SFDVKD. The CDR3 bases are TGTGCCACCAGTGACTTTGAGGGAGGAGAGACCCAGTACTTC. Its translation: CATSDFEGGETQYF.

This clonotype was detected ten times or more. This chain links TRBV3-1 with TRBJ1-2, with TRBD1 matching over 8 bases. Germline values: CDR1 LGHDT, CDR2 YNNKEL (reference sequence). CDR3 length: 14 amino acids. Trimming removed 3 bases from V and 2 bases from J; junction bases left unmatched: 2. The chain's CDR3 is CASSHGTGNYGYTF. CDR3 sequence (DNA): TGTGCCAGCAGCCACGGGACAGGCAACTATGGCTACACCTTC.